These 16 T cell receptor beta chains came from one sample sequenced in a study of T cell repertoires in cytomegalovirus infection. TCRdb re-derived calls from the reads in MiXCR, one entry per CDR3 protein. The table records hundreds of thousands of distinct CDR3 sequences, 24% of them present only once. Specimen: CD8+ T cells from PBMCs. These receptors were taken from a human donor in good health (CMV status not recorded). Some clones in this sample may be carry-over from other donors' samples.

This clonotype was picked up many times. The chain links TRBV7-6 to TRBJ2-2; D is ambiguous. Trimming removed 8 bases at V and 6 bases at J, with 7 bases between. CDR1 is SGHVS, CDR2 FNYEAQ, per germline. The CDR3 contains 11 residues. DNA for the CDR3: TGTGCCAGCGAGGCGGCCGGGGAGCTGTTTTTT. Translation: CASEAAGELFF. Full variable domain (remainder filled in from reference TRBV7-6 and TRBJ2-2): GAGVSQSPRYKVTKRGQDVALRCDPISGHVSLYWYRQALGQGPEFLTYFNYEAQQDKSGLPNDRFSAERPEGSISTLTIQRTEQRDSAMYRCASEAAGELFFGEGSRLTVL.

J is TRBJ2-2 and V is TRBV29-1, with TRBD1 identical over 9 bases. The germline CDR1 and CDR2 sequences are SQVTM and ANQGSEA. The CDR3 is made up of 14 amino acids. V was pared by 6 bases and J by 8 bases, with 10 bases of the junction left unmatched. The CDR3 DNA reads TGCAGCGTCCCCGGGACAGGGCATGCGGGGGAGCTGTTTTTT. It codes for CSVPGTGHAGELFF.

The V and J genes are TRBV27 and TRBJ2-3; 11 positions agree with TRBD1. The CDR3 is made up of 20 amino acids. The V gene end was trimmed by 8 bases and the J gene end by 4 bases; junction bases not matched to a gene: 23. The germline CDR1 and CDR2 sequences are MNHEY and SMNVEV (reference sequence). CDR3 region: CASHYLPGGVGTGGADTQYF. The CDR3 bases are TGTGCCAGCCATTACCTTCCCGGAGGGGTCGGGACAGGGGGAGCAGATACGCAGTATTTT.

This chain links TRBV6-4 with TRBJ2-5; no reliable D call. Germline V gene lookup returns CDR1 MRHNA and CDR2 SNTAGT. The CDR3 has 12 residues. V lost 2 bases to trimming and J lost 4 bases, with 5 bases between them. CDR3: CASSDDGETQYF. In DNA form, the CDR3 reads TGTGCCAGCAGTGACGACGGAGAGACCCAGTACTTC.

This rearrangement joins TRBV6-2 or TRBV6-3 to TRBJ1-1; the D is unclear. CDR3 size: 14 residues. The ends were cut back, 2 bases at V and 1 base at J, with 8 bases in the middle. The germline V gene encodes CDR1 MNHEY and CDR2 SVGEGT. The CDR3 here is CASSYGEKNTEAFF. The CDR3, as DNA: TGTGCCAGCAGTTACGGGGAGAAGAACACTGAAGCTTTCTTT.

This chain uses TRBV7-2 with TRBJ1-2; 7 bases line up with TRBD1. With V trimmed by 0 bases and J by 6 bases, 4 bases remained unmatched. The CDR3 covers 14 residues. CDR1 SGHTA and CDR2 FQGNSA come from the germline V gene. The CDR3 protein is CASSLAPTGNGYTF. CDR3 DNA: TGTGCCAGCAGCTTAGCCCCGACAGGGAATGGCTACACCTTC.

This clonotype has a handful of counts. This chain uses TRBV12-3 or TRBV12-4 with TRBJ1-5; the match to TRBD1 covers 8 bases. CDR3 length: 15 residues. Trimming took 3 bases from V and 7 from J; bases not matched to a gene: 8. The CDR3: CASSLTGDGGQPQHF. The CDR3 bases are TGTGCCAGCAGTTTGACAGGGGATGGTGGGCAGCCCCAGCATTTT.

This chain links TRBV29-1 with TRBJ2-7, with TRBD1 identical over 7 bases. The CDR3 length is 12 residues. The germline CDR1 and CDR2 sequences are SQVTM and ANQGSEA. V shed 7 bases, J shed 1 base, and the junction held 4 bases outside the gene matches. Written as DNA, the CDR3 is TGCAGCGGGGTGACAGGGTCCTACGAGCAGTACTTC. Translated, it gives CSGVTGSYEQYF.

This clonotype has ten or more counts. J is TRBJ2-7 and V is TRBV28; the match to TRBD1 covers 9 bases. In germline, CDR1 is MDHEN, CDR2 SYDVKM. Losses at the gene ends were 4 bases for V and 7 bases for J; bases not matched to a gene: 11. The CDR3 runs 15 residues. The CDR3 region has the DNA TGTGCCAGCAGTTCCACAGGGGGCGGATTAGAGGAGCAGTACGTC. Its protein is CASSSTGGGLEEQYV.

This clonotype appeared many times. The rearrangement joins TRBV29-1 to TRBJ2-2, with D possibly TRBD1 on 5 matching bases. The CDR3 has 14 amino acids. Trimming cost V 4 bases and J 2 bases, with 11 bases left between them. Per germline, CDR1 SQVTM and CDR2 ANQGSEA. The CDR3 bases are TGCAGCGTTGTCGAGGACACCAACACCGGGGAGCTGTTTTTT. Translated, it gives CSVVEDTNTGELFF.

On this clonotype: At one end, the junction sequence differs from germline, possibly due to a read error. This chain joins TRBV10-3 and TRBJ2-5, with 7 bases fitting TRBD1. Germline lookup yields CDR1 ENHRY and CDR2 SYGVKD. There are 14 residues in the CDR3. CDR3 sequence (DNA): TGTGCCATCAACCCGGGACAGCAAAGAGAGGCCCAGTACTTC. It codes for CAINPGQQREAQYF.

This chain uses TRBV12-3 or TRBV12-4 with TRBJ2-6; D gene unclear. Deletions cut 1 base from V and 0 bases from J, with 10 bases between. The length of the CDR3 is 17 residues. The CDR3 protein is CASSLDLRRSGANVLTF. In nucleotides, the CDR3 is TGTGCCAGCAGTTTAGATCTCAGGCGCTCTGGGGCCAACGTCCTGACTTTC.

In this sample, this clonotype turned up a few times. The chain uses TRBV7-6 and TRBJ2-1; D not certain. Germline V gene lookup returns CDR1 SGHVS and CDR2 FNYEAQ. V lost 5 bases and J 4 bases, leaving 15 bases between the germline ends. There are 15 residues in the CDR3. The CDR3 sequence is CASSPLSVPYNEQFF. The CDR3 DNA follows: TGTGCCAGCAGCCCGTTGTCGGTTCCATACAATGAGCAGTTCTTC. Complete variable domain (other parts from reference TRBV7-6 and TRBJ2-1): GAGVSQSPRYKVTKRGQDVALRCDPISGHVSLYWYRQALGQGPEFLTYFNYEAQQDKSGLPNDRFSAERPEGSISTLTIQRTEQRDSAMYRCASSPLSVPYNEQFFGPGTRLTVL.

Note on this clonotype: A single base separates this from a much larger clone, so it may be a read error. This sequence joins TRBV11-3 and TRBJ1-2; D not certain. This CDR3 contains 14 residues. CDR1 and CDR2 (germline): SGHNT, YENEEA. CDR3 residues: CASSLAIFNYGYSF. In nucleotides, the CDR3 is TGTGCCAGCAGCTTAGCAATCTTTAACTATGGCTACTCCTTC.

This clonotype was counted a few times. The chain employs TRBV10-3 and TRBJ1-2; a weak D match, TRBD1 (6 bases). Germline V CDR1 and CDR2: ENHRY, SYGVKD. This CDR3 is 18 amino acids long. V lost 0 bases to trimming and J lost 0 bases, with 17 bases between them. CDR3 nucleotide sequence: TGTGCCATCAGTGAGTCGAAAGATAGGGGGATCACTAACTATGGCTACACCTTC. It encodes CAISESKDRGITNYGYTF.

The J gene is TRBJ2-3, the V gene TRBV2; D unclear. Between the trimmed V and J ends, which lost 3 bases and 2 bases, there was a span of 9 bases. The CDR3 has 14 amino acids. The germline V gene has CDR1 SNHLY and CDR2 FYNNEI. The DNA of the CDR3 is TGTGCCAGCAGTGACCCCCGTACCACAGATACGCAGTATTTT. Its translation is CASSDPRTTDTQYF. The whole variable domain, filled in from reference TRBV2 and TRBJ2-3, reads EPEVTQTPSHQVTQMGQEVILRCVPISNHLYFYWYRQILGQKVEFLVSFYNNEISEKSEIFDDQFSVERPDGSNFTLKIRSTKLEDSAMYFCASSDPRTTDTQYFGPGTRLTVL.